The sequence of this T cell receptor (beta chain) was determined in a study of cytomegalovirus exposure and HLA in healthy donors. Study overall: The Caucasian-associated ancestry cluster contained 81% of the approximately 400 genotyped donors.

Study-wide points: A later analysis linked a missense variant in DCLRE1C to the trimming of TCR beta V and J genes.

Turning to this clone: Its antigen is unidentified.

The CDR3 has 14 residues. Germline V gives CDR1 LGHNA, CDR2 YNFKEQ. V was clipped by 4 bases and J by 1 base, with 10 bases between them. Primers included in the PCR were 60 Vbeta and 13 Jbeta primers. Data came from immunoSEQ multiplex PCR; TCRdb stores just in-frame clones and leaves some out. Here the sample table reports approximately 150,000 clones. J is TRBJ1-1 and V is TRBV4-2, with a tentative D call TRBD1 (6 bases). Material: PBMCs. This receptor was identified in a male donor in good health and CMV-seronegative. As DNA, the CDR3 is TGTGCCAGCAGCCGGAAGGGACAGAACACTGAAGCTTTCTTT. Translated, it gives CASSRKGQNTEAFF.